This passage covers 29 T cell receptor beta chains from one sample sequenced in a study of blood T cell repertoires in COVID-19 (TCRdb year 2020). To prepare the library, the immunoSEQ multiplex PCR assay was applied. TCRdb took this table from immuneACCESS and kept in-frame rearrangements with V and J called. Such tables lack part of the clones; where checked against another copy, unresolved V genes explain under half of the gap, and the rest is unexplained. This sample gives some 170,000 clones in total; roughly 80% of them show up just once. 15% to 20% of the sample belongs to the ten largest clones. The sample comprised PBMCs or T cells enriched from blood (not recorded which). Receptor source: a woman aged 50 to 65 who had recovered from COVID-19.

As for this clone: Other nucleotide sequences from this sample produce the same CDR3. The V call is TRBV28, the J call TRBJ2-7, with 10 bases that match TRBD1. V gave up 8 bases and J gave up 4 bases; unmatched junction bases: 8. The length of the CDR3 is 14 residues. CDR1 is MDHEN, CDR2 SYDVKM, per germline. The CDR3 nucleotides read TGTGCCAGCTCTCGACAGGGGGCCATATACGAGCAGTACTTC. Translation gives CASSRQGAIYEQYF.

CDR3 loop: CASSYSSRVDTEAFF. The CDR3 nucleotides are TGTGCCAGCAGTTACTCGAGCAGGGTTGACACTGAAGCTTTCTTT. The rearrangement uses TRBV6-5 and TRBJ1-1; D perhaps matches TRBD1 (5 bases). The CDR3 is 15 amino acids. The V gene's germline CDR1 is MNHEY and CDR2 SVGAGI. V was cut by 0 bases and J by 3 bases, with 11 bases left in between.

In this sample, this clone turned up once. V gene TRBV5-1 combines with J gene TRBJ2-2, with 7 nucleotides matching TRBD1. The CDR3 length is 14 residues. Trimming removed 4 bases from V and 5 bases from J; junction bases left unmatched: 5. The germline gives CDR1 SGHRS, CDR2 YFSETQ. The CDR3 spells CASSTHRGTGELFF. CDR3 DNA: TGCGCCAGCAGCACTCACAGGGGTACCGGGGAGCTGTTTTTT.

This chain connects TRBV4-1 to TRBJ2-1, with no clear D. This CDR3 is built from 17 residues. The V gene lost 7 bases and the J gene lost 0 bases, with 19 bases spanning the gap. CDR1 and CDR2 (germline): MGHRA, YSYEKL. The CDR3 here is CASKLTERVPSYNEQFF. The CDR3 nucleotides read TGCGCCAGCAAGCTTACTGAACGGGTGCCCTCCTACAATGAGCAGTTCTTC.

The CDR3 DNA reads as TGTGCCAGCAGTTACTCTTACTGGGAGGGAGATACGCAGTATTTT. It is translated as CASSYSYWEGDTQYF. The V and J genes are TRBV6-5 and TRBJ2-3; the match to TRBD2 covers 7 bases. V was clipped by 0 bases and J by 5 bases; unmatched bases: 5. The CDR3 is 15 amino acids. Germline CDR1 and CDR2: MNHEY and SVGAGI.

The V gene is TRBV19, the J gene TRBJ1-5; 7 positions agree with TRBD1. Germline-derived CDR1 and CDR2 are LNHDA and SQIVND (reference sequence). The V and J ends lost 8 bases and 6 bases, in that order; junction bases with no gene match: 10. This CDR3 spans 14 amino acids. CDR3 in amino acids: CASAAGTAVQPQHF. CDR3 DNA sequence: TGTGCCAGTGCGGCGGGGACAGCCGTTCAGCCCCAGCATTTT.

The chain has TRBV15 and TRBJ1-2; TRBD1 agrees at 8 bases. From germline, CDR1 is LNHNV and CDR2 YYDKDF (reference sequence). J was trimmed by 6 bases and V by 4 bases; bases with no gene match: 4. The CDR3 runs to 13 residues. DNA for the CDR3: TGTGCCACCAGCACCTGGGACAGGAATGGCTACACCTTC. Protein: CATSTWDRNGYTF.

J is TRBJ2-1 and V is TRBV7-9; tentatively, D is TRBD2 (7 bases). Germline CDR1 and CDR2: SEHNR and FQNEAQ (reference sequence). V was pared by 3 bases and J by 2 bases, with 14 bases between. The CDR3 spans 16 residues. This chain's CDR3 is CASSLGGGSAYNEQFF. The CDR3 coding sequence is TGTGCCAGCAGCTTGGGGGGCGGGAGCGCCTACAATGAGCAGTTCTTC.

The chain uses TRBV5-1 and TRBJ2-3, with 13 bases lining up with TRBD2. Germline-derived CDR1 and CDR2 are SGHRS and YFSETQ. J was trimmed by 4 bases and V by 3 bases; bases with no gene match: 8. The CDR3 runs 17 residues. For the CDR3, the DNA is TGCGCCAGCAGCTCTATGGGACTAGCGGGAAACGCAGATACGCAGTATTTT. It translates to CASSSMGLAGNADTQYF.

The J gene is TRBJ1-3, the V gene TRBV2, with a weak D call TRBD1 (5 bases). Trimming removed 6 bases from V and 6 bases from J, with 18 bases in between. Germline values: CDR1 SNHLY, CDR2 FYNNEI. The CDR3 is 15 residues long. As DNA, the CDR3 is TGTGCCAGCAGCCCCGTCAGGGCTAGGACAAACACCATATATTTT. Amino acids: CASSPVRARTNTIYF.

The chain's CDR3 is CASSNNRLAPYNEQFF. The CDR3 DNA follows: TGTGCCAGTAGCAACAACCGACTAGCCCCTTACAATGAGCAGTTCTTC. V gene TRBV19 combines with J gene TRBJ2-1, with TRBD2 matching over 7 bases. Trimming cost V 6 bases and J 4 bases; bases outside gene matches: 12. The CDR3 runs to 16 residues. Germline assignment: CDR1 LNHDA and CDR2 SQIVND (reference sequence).

This clone was observed once. This chain connects TRBV7-8 to TRBJ1-5; D is perhaps TRBD1 (6 bases). Trimming removed 2 bases from V and 2 bases from J, with 10 bases in between. The CDR3 runs to 15 residues. Germline values: CDR1 SGHVS, CDR2 FQNEAQ. CDR3: CASSLTGGGNQPQHF. The CDR3 region has the DNA TGTGCCAGCAGCTTAACGGGGGGCGGCAATCAGCCCCAGCATTTT.

The CDR3 DNA reads as TGTGCCAGCAGTGTTTGGGACAGGGCAAGGGGCTACACCTTC. Protein sequence: CASSVWDRARGYTF. The chain carries TRBV28 and TRBJ1-2; 9 bases are a match to TRBD1. The CDR3 consists of 14 residues. The germline V gene has CDR1 MDHEN and CDR2 SYDVKM. Trimming at V came to 5 bases and at J to 8 bases, leaving 9 bases not matched to a gene.

The gene calls are TRBV6-5 and TRBJ2-1; TRBD1 might be the D (8 bases). Trimming took off 5 bases at V and 6 bases at J, with 17 bases between the two ends. Germline CDR1 MNHEY, CDR2 SVGAGI. The CDR3 loop spans 15 amino acids. CDR3 coding DNA: TGTGCCAGCAGTCACGACAGGGGAGGGAGCAATGAGCAGTTCTTC. This sequence encodes CASSHDRGGSNEQFF.

As to this clone: Just one base apart from a much larger clone, this may be a read error. The chain couples TRBV7-3 to TRBJ1-6, with 9 bases lining up with TRBD1. The V and J ends lost 5 bases and 6 bases, in that order; junction bases with no gene match: 2. This CDR3 has 14 amino acids. Germline CDR1 and CDR2: SGHTA and FQGTGA. The CDR3 protein is CASSQGQGNSPLHF. CDR3 coding DNA: TGTGCCAGCAGCCAGGGACAGGGTAATTCACCCCTCCACTTT.

The rearrangement uses TRBV1 and TRBJ1-2. TRBV1 constitutes a pseudogene. The CDR3 loop spans 15 amino acids. CDR3 protein: CTSSQDGQAEDGYTF. The CDR3, as DNA: TGCACCAGCAGCCAAGATGGGCAGGCGGAGGATGGCTACACCTTC.

This chain connects TRBV19 to TRBJ2-4, with D possibly matching TRBD1 (6 bases). The CDR3 is 13 residues long. The germline V gene encodes CDR1 LNHDA and CDR2 SQIVND (reference sequence). The ends were cut back, 5 bases at V and 5 bases at J, with 10 bases in the middle. The DNA for the CDR3 is TGTGCCAGTAGTGGGGGCAGAGAAAACATTCAGTACTTC. Translation: CASSGGRENIQYF.

The chain is built from TRBV4-1 and TRBJ2-3; 8 positions match TRBD2. CDR1 and CDR2 (germline): MGHRA, YSYEKL. V shed 0 bases and J 0 bases; nucleotides not matched to a gene: 8. The CDR3 loop spans 18 amino acids. The chain's CDR3 is CASSQDLSAGGSTDTQYF. Here the CDR3 DNA reads TGCGCCAGCAGCCAAGATCTAAGCGCGGGAGGAAGCACAGATACGCAGTATTTT.

The DNA for the CDR3 is TGTGCCAGCAGCCCTACAGGGGGCACAGATACGCAGTATTTT. This encodes CASSPTGGTDTQYF. The V and J genes are TRBV7-3 and TRBJ2-3; 7 positions match TRBD1. The CDR3 contains 14 residues. The V and J ends lost 5 bases and 1 base, in that order; junction bases with no gene match: 3. CDR1 is SGHTA, CDR2 FQGTGA, per germline.

CDR3 nucleotide sequence: TGTGCCAGCAGCTTAGGACTAGCGGGAGGGACCGCCTACAATGAGCAGTTCTTC. Residues: CASSLGLAGGTAYNEQFF. The chain carries TRBV9 and TRBJ2-1; 15 nucleotides agree with TRBD2. From germline, CDR1 is SGDLS and CDR2 YYNGEE. J gave up 2 bases and V 4 bases, and 7 bases lay outside the gene matches. This CDR3 is 18 amino acids long. The variable domain in full, with the rest retrieved from reference TRBV9 and TRBJ2-1, is DSGVTQTPKHLITATGQRVTLRCSPRSGDLSVYWYQQSLDQGLQFLIQYYNGEERAKGNILERFSAQQFPDLHSELNLSSLELGDSALYFCASSLGLAGGTAYNEQFFGPGTRLTVL.

This clone was observed a few times. The chain has TRBV25-1 and TRBJ1-1, with 12 nucleotides matching TRBD1. CDR1 is MGHDK, CDR2 SYGVNS, per germline. The V and J ends lost 4 bases and 3 bases, in that order; junction bases with no gene match: 6. The CDR3 is 16 residues long. CDR3 in DNA: TGTGCCAGCAGTGGGGACAGGGGGCGCATCGACACTGAAGCTTTCTTT. Its protein product is CASSGDRGRIDTEAFF.

The sample holds a few counts of this clone. The chain combines TRBV4-3 with TRBJ2-2; 9 nucleotides line up with TRBD1. In germline, CDR1 is LGHNA, CDR2 YSLEER. The ends lost 3 bases at V and 5 bases at J; junction bases unmatched: 4. The CDR3 totals 15 residues. CDR3 loop: CASSQGDRETGELFF. For the CDR3, the DNA is TGCGCCAGCAGCCAGGGGGACAGGGAGACCGGGGAGCTGTTTTTT.

The chain uses TRBV5-1 and TRBJ2-7, with D possibly matching TRBD2 (6 bases). Trimming shortened V by 3 bases and J by 2 bases, and 12 bases separated the two germline ends. Germline V gives CDR1 SGHRS, CDR2 YFSETQ. The CDR3 consists of 14 residues. DNA for the CDR3: TGCGCCAGCAGCTCAGCTAGCGTAACCTACGAGCAGTACTTC. It is translated as CASSSASVTYEQYF. The full variable domain, rest sourced from reference TRBV5-1 and TRBJ2-7, is KAGVTQTPRYLIKTRGQQVTLSCSPISGHRSVSWYQQTPGQGLQFLFEYFSETQRNKGNFPGRFSGRQFSNSRSEMNVSTLELGDSALYLCASSSASVTYEQYFGPGTRLTVT.

Turning to this clone: A much larger clonotype is one base distant, so this may be a read error. This chain joins TRBV6-5 and TRBJ2-1, with TRBD2 matching over 12 bases. The trim removed 5 bases at V and 3 bases at J, leaving 2 bases unmatched. Germline assignment: CDR1 MNHEY and CDR2 SVGAGI. The CDR3 covers 15 residues. In DNA form, the CDR3 reads TGTGCCAGCAGTCAACTAGCGGGAGGCTACAATGAGCAGTTCTTC. Translating gives CASSQLAGGYNEQFF.

The J gene is TRBJ1-2, the V gene TRBV2, with D tentatively TRBD1 (5 bases). The CDR3 covers 12 residues. The germline V gene has CDR1 SNHLY and CDR2 FYNNEI. V was shortened by 6 bases and J by 7 bases, with 12 bases between the two germline ends. The CDR3 DNA follows: TGTGCCAGCAGCGACGACAGTTTTGGCTACACCTTC. This gives the protein CASSDDSFGYTF. Full variable domain (remainder filled in from reference TRBV2 and TRBJ1-2): EPEVTQTPSHQVTQMGQEVILRCVPISNHLYFYWYRQILGQKVEFLVSFYNNEISEKSEIFDDQFSVERPDGSNFTLKIRSTKLEDSAMYFCASSDDSFGYTFGSGTRLTVV.

The chain joins TRBV6-5 to TRBJ2-7; the match to TRBD2 covers 8 bases. The length of the CDR3 is 15 residues. Germline V CDR1 and CDR2: MNHEY, SVGAGI. Trimming at V came to 0 bases and at J to 4 bases, leaving 5 bases not matched to a gene. CDR3: CASSYSKAGAYEQYF. CDR3 DNA: TGTGCCAGCAGTTACTCAAAAGCGGGAGCGTACGAGCAGTACTTC.

V and J are TRBV13 and TRBJ1-4; 8 positions agree with TRBD1. The CDR3 covers 14 residues. Germline-derived CDR1 and CDR2 are PRHDT and FYEKMQ (reference sequence). Trimming cost V 6 bases and J 8 bases; bases outside gene matches: 8. CDR3 bases: TGTGCCAGCAGGTCAGGGGGCCTGAGGGAAAAACTGTTTTTT. Translating gives CASRSGGLREKLFF. The full variable domain, completed using reference TRBV13 and TRBJ1-4, is AAGVIQSPRHLIKEKRETATLKCYPIPRHDTVYWYQQGPGQDPQFLISFYEKMQSDKGSIPDRFSAQQFSDYHSELNMSSLELGDSALYFCASRSGGLREKLFFGSGTQLSVL.

The V and J genes are TRBV4-3 and TRBJ1-4; 8 bases are shared with TRBD1. V was clipped by 0 bases and J by 7 bases; unmatched bases: 7. The CDR3 consists of 16 residues. CDR1 and CDR2 (germline): LGHNA, YSLEER. The CDR3 loop is CASSQDRNRGGEKLFF. Here the CDR3 DNA reads TGCGCCAGCAGCCAAGATCGGAACAGGGGGGGTGAAAAACTGTTTTTT.

The rearrangement links TRBV3-1 (or the pseudogene TRBV3-2) to TRBJ1-2; D gene unclear. V lost 0 bases and J 5 bases, leaving 10 bases between the germline ends. CDR1 is LGHDT, CDR2 YNNKEL, per germline (reference sequence). The CDR3 runs 14 residues. The chain's CDR3 is CASSQDPAGYGYTF. The CDR3 DNA reads TGTGCCAGCAGCCAAGATCCTGCGGGGTATGGCTACACCTTC.